These 18 T cell receptor beta chains were all obtained from the same sample, sequenced in a study of post-analysis software for immune sequencing data (dated by TCRdb to the mid-2010s). Broader findings and caveats from the paper: Four or five TRBV segments, including TRBV5-6, TRBV5-1 and TRBV20-1, were significantly more frequent in patients than controls.

Library generation was performed with PCR. Sequencing relied on an Illumina HiSeq 2500. To reduce PCR and sequencing biases, unique molecular identifiers were built into the TCR beta cDNA libraries. Clones were called with MiXCR by TCRdb after fastp trimmed the public reads at Q25, and only in-frame beta chains were retained. Records with the same CDR3 protein are collapsed into one entry carrying the most frequent genes and DNA. Recorded for this sample are 450,000 to 650,000 distinct CDR3 sequences; roughly two fifths of them occurred a single time. Around 1.7% of the sample comes from the top ten. Their antigen targets remain unknown. The sequencing sample was made of blood. These receptors came from a girl aged 10 to 17 with multiple sclerosis.

This clonotype was detected only a few times. The chain carries TRBV5-1 and TRBJ2-3; D possibly uses TRBD1 or TRBD2 (5 bases each). The CDR3 is made up of 14 amino acids. Between the trimmed V and J ends, which lost 4 bases and 6 bases, there was a span of 15 bases. Germline CDR1 is SGHRS and CDR2 is YFSETQ. The chain's CDR3 is CASSTGTPGDTQYF. In nucleotides, the CDR3 is TGCGCCAGCAGCACCGGGACCCCGGGTGATACGCAGTATTTT.

The rearrangement joins TRBV6-1 to TRBJ2-1, with 15 bases identical to TRBD2. Trimming removed 7 bases from V and 4 bases from J; junction bases left unmatched: 2. Germline-derived CDR1 and CDR2 are MNHNS and SASEGT. This CDR3 is built from 15 residues. The CDR3 region is CASTGTSGRYNEQFF. In DNA form, the CDR3 reads TGTGCCAGCACCGGGACTAGCGGGAGGTACAATGAGCAGTTCTTC.

This clonotype came up a few times. The rearrangement joins TRBV20-1 to TRBJ2-2; perhaps TRBD2 as D (5 bases). Germline CDR1 is DFQATT and CDR2 is SNEGSKA (reference sequence). The CDR3 covers 14 residues. V was pared by 1 base and J by 6 bases, with 12 bases between. DNA for the CDR3: TGCAGTGCTAGAGGGGAGAGCGATTCCGGGGAGCTGTTTTTT. This encodes CSARGESDSGELFF.

The chain uses TRBV7-8 and TRBJ2-7; possible D gene TRBD2, 6 bases. The CDR3 extends over 12 amino acids. Germline CDR1 is SGHVS and CDR2 is FQNEAQ. Trimming pared 8 bases from V and 0 bases from J, leaving 8 bases between. CDR3 nucleotides: TGTGCCAGCGGAGGGCACTCCTACGAGCAGTACTTC. It translates to CASGGHSYEQYF. Full variable domain (missing parts from reference TRBV7-8 and TRBJ2-7): GAGVSQSPRYKVAKRGQDVALRCDPISGHVSLFWYQQALGQGPEFLTYFQNEAQLDKSGLPSDRFFAERPEGSVSTLKIQRTQQEDSAVYLCASGGHSYEQYFGPGTRLTVT.

This clonotype was observed once. The genes are TRBV9 and TRBJ1-1; D might be TRBD1 (6 bases). The CDR3 covers 16 residues. The germline gives CDR1 SGDLS, CDR2 YYNGEE. V shed 3 bases and J shed 0 bases, with 15 bases lying between them. CDR3 bases: TGTGCCAGCAGCGCTACCTCGACAGGACTGAACACTGAAGCTTTCTTT. This codes for CASSATSTGLNTEAFF.

This rearrangement joins TRBV24-1 to TRBJ2-4, with D possibly being TRBD1 or TRBD2 (6 bases each). This CDR3 is 13 amino acids long. V was trimmed by 3 bases and J by 13 bases, leaving 15 bases between them. CDR1 and CDR2 from the germline V gene are KGHDR and SFDVKD. The CDR3 loop is CATSDGPRGEQYF. The CDR3 DNA is TGTGCCACCAGTGATGGGCCGAGGGGGGAGCAGTACTTC.

The gene calls are TRBV28 and TRBJ2-3, with 10 nucleotides matching TRBD2. There are 17 residues in the CDR3. J lost 4 bases, V lost 5 bases, and 12 bases had no gene match. Germline values: CDR1 MDHEN, CDR2 SYDVKM. This CDR3 reads CASSPSASGGAADTQYF. The CDR3 bases are TGTGCCAGCAGTCCCTCAGCCAGCGGGGGGGCAGCAGATACGCAGTATTTT.

This clonotype was observed a few times. The chain links TRBV25-1 to TRBJ2-7; TRBD1 is a possible D gene (6 bases). Germline CDR1 MGHDK, CDR2 SYGVNS. The CDR3 covers 11 residues. V was shortened by 10 bases and J by 4 bases, with 11 bases between the two germline ends. The CDR3 loop is CATYGQYEQYF. The CDR3 nucleotides read TGTGCCACCTACGGACAGTACGAGCAGTACTTC.

Of note for this clonotype: The germline gene is not matched at one end of the junction; a read error may be the cause. The chain links TRBV20-1 to TRBJ2-1; maybe TRBD1 (5 bases). The CDR3 spans 13 residues. Germline CDR1 is DFQATT and CDR2 is SNEGSKA (reference sequence). CDR3 amino acids: CSARSRVYSEQFF. As DNA, the CDR3 is TGCAGTGCTAGGTCCAGGGTCTACAGTGAGCAGTTCTTC.

The genes are TRBV20-1 and TRBJ2-3; weak D call: TRBD2 (6 bases). There are 12 residues in the CDR3. Germline CDR1 reads DFQATT; CDR2 reads SNEGSKA (reference sequence). V lost 6 bases and J lost 3, with 10 bases in between. DNA for the CDR3: TGCAGTGCGGGGGGTGGTACAGATACGCAGTATTTT. It specifies CSAGGGTDTQYF.

This rearrangement joins TRBV29-1 to TRBJ2-7; tentative D call: TRBD2 (5 bases). This CDR3 contains 16 residues. In germline, CDR1 is SQVTM, CDR2 ANQGSEA. Deletions cut 1 base from V and 5 bases from J, with 21 bases between. The CDR3 coding sequence is TGCAGCGTTGAAGGGGGAGACACTTCTCGTTGGGACGAGCAGTACTTC. Residues: CSVEGGDTSRWDEQYF.

The chain is built from TRBV7-9 and TRBJ2-4; D is uncertain. Germline CDR1 is SEHNR and CDR2 is FQNEAQ (reference sequence). V lost 1 base to trimming and J lost 0 bases, with 7 bases between them. The CDR3 loop spans 15 amino acids. For the CDR3, the DNA is TGTGCCAGCAGCTTAGAAGTCCTAGCCAAAAACATTCAGTACTTC. As protein: CASSLEVLAKNIQYF. The variable domain in full, completed from reference TRBV7-9 and TRBJ2-4, reads DTGVSQNPRHKITKRGQNVTFRCDPISEHNRLYWYRQTLGQGPEFLTYFQNEAQLEKSRLLSDRFSAERPKGSFSTLEIQRTEQGDSAMYLCASSLEVLAKNIQYFGAGTRLSVL.

As for this clonotype: A read error is possible here, since a much larger clone lies one base away. The rearrangement links TRBV7-9 to TRBJ2-1; 10 nucleotides align to TRBD2. This CDR3 region has 14 residues. Germline CDR1 SEHNR, CDR2 FQNEAQ (reference sequence). V lost 5 bases, J lost 5 bases, and 3 bases stayed unmatched. The CDR3 region is CASSPGTSDNEQFF. CDR3 bases: TGTGCCAGCAGCCCCGGGACTAGCGACAATGAGCAGTTCTTC.

This clonotype came up a few times. The chain recombines TRBV6-5 with TRBJ2-7, with TRBD1 identical over 9 bases. After removal of 6 bases from V and 4 bases from J, the junction contained 7 bases not matched to a gene. Per the germline V gene, CDR1 is MNHEY and CDR2 is SVGAGI. The CDR3 runs to 14 residues. Written as DNA, the CDR3 is TGTGCCAGCAGCACCGGGACAGGGAGGTACGAGCAGTACTTC. Translated, it gives CASSTGTGRYEQYF.

This clonotype has a count of ten or more. The rearrangement joins TRBV7-2 to TRBJ1-2; D is ambiguous. The CDR3 is 14 amino acids. Between the trimmed V and J ends, which lost 1 base and 1 base, there was a span of 7 bases. Per germline, CDR1 SGHTA and CDR2 FQGNSA. CDR3 in DNA: TGTGCCAGCAGCTTAGAAGCCAGTAACTATGGCTACACCTTC. Protein: CASSLEASNYGYTF. Full variable domain (outside the CDR3, taken from reference TRBV7-2 and TRBJ1-2): GAGVSQSPSNKVTEKGKDVELRCDPISGHTALYWYRQSLGQGLEFLIYFQGNSAPDKSGLPSDRFSAERTGGSVSTLTIQRTQQEDSAVYLCASSLEASNYGYTFGSGTRLTVV.

The CDR3 protein is CASSPRDQYLNEQFF. The DNA of the CDR3 is TGTGCCAGCAGCCCGCGGGACCAGTACCTCAATGAGCAGTTCTTC. V gene TRBV7-3 combines with J gene TRBJ2-1; possibly TRBD2 for D (6 bases). V lost 5 bases and J 6 bases, leaving 17 bases between the germline ends. The germline gives CDR1 SGHTA, CDR2 FQGTGA. This CDR3 is 15 amino acids long.

This clonotype was counted only a few times. This chain connects TRBV12-3 or TRBV12-4 to TRBJ2-7; 7 bases map to TRBD1. This CDR3 spans 14 amino acids. Trimming cost V 10 bases and J 6 bases; bases outside gene matches: 15. CDR3: CANSPTGFTGEQYF. CDR3 DNA: TGTGCCAACAGCCCGACAGGGTTTACTGGCGAGCAGTACTTC.

The table lists this clonotype with a few counts. This chain joins TRBV29-1 and TRBJ1-2, with 8 nucleotides matching TRBD1. The CDR3 has 15 amino acids. V trimming: 5 bases; J trimming: 0 bases; junction bases outside the gene matches: 8. CDR1 is SQVTM, CDR2 ANQGSEA, per germline. CDR3 residues: CSVYWTGRANYGYTF. The CDR3 bases are TGCAGCGTTTATTGGACAGGGAGAGCTAACTATGGCTACACCTTC.